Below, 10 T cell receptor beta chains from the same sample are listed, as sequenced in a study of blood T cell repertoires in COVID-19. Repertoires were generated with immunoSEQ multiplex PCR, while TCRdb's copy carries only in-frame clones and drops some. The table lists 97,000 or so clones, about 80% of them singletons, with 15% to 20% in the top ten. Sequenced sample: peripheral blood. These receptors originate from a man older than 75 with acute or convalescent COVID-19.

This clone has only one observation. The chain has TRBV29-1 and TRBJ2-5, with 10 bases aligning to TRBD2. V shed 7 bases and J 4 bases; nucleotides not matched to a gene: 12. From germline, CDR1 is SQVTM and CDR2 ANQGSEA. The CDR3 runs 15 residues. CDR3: CSGTKAGGPGETQYF. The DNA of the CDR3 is TGCAGCGGCACTAAAGCGGGGGGGCCGGGAGAGACCCAGTACTTC.

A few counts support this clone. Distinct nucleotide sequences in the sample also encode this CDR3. The CDR3 here is CATSDSGGNLRREQYF. In nucleotides, the CDR3 is TGTGCCACCAGTGATTCAGGGGGCAACTTACGGCGCGAGCAGTACTTC. The chain uses TRBV24-1 and TRBJ2-7; 8 nucleotides agree with TRBD1. There are 16 residues in the CDR3. The V and J ends lost 2 bases and 6 bases, in that order; junction bases with no gene match: 11. Germline loops: CDR1 KGHDR, CDR2 SFDVKD.

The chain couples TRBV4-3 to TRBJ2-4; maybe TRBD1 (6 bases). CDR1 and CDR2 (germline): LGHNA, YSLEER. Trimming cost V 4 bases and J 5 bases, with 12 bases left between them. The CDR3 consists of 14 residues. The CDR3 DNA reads TGCGCCAGCAGCCGGACAGCGAGCCAAAACATTCAGTACTTC. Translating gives CASSRTASQNIQYF.

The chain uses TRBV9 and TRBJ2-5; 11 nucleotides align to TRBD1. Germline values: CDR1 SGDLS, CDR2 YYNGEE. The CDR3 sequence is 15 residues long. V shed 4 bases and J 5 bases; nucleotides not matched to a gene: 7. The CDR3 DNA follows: TGTGCCAGCAGCCTCGGACAGGGGGCATGGGAGACCCAGTACTTC. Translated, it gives CASSLGQGAWETQYF.

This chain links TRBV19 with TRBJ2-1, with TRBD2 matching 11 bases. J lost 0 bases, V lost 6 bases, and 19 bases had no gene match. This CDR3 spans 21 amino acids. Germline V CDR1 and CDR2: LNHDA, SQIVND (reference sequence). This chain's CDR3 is CASSSTILTSGDQSSYNEQFF. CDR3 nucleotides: TGTGCCAGTAGCTCTACTATATTGACTAGCGGGGACCAGAGCTCCTACAATGAGCAGTTCTTC.

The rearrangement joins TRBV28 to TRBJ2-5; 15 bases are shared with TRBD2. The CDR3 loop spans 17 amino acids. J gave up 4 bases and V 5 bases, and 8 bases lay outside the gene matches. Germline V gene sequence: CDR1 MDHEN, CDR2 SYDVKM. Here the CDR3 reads CASSRTSGRDPGETQYF. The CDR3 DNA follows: TGTGCCAGCAGTCGGACTAGCGGGAGGGACCCTGGAGAGACCCAGTACTTC.

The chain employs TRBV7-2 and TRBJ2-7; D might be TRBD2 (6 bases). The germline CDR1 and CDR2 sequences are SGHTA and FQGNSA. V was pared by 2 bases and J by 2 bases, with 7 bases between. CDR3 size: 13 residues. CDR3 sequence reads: CASSLRLAYEQYF. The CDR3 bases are TGTGCCAGCAGCTTAAGACTAGCCTACGAGCAGTACTTC.

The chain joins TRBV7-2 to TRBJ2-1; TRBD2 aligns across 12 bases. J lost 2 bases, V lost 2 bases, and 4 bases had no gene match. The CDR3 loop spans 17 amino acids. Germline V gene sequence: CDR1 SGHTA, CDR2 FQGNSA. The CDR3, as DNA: TGTGCCAGCAGCTTACGAACTAGCGGGAGGACCTACAATGAGCAGTTCTTC. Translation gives CASSLRTSGRTYNEQFF.

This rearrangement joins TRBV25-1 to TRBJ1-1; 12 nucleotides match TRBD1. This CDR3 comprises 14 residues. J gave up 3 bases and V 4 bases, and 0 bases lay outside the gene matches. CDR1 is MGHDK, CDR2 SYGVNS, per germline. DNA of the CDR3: TGTGCCAGCAGTGGGGACAGGGGGCACACTGAAGCTTTCTTT. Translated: CASSGDRGHTEAFF.

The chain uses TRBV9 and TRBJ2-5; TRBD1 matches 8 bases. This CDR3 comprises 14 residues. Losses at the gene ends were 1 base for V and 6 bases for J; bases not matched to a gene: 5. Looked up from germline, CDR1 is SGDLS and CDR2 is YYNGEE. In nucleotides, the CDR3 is TGTGCCAGCAGCGTATCAGGGGGCGATAAGACCCAGTACTTC. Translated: CASSVSGGDKTQYF.